Below are 23 T cell receptor beta chains sequenced from a single sample in a study of chemoradiotherapy in HPV16-positive cancers. Assay used: immunoSEQ multiplex PCR; TCRdb lists only in-frame clones, some missing. The repertoire holds approximately 27,000 clones, about 80% seen once, with around 5.1% in the top ten. The sequences come from blood, collected from a patient who underwent chemoradiotherapy. These receptors all come from a human donor with HPV-associated anogenital cancer.

The rearrangement uses TRBV11-2 and TRBJ2-7; D might be TRBD1 (5 bases). This CDR3 has 13 amino acids. Per germline, CDR1 SGHAT and CDR2 FQNNGV. V lost 1 base and J 2 bases, leaving 6 bases between the germline ends. The CDR3 loop reads CASSLGRAYEQYF. The CDR3 region has the DNA TGTGCCAGCAGCTTAGGCAGGGCCTACGAGCAGTACTTC.

This rearrangement joins TRBV14 to TRBJ2-1, with D tentatively TRBD2 (6 bases). The CDR3 is 14 residues long. Germline CDR1 and CDR2: SGHDN and FVKESK. V was cut by 3 bases and J by 4 bases, with 10 bases left in between. The CDR3 sequence is CASSHRGTYNEQFF. CDR3 DNA sequence: TGTGCCAGCAGCCATCGGGGGACGTACAATGAGCAGTTCTTC.

The V gene is TRBV2, the J gene TRBJ1-6, with 10 nucleotides matching TRBD1. The CDR3 totals 20 residues. V shed 3 bases, J shed 1 base, and the junction held 12 bases outside the gene matches. In germline, CDR1 is SNHLY, CDR2 FYNNEI. DNA for the CDR3: TGTGCCAGCAGTGATTATTCGACAGGGGGCGTAGGTTCCTATAATTCACCCCTCCACTTT. This gives the protein CASSDYSTGGVGSYNSPLHF.

This chain connects TRBV30 to TRBJ1-4; tentative D call: TRBD1 (5 bases). Deletions cut 5 bases from V and 8 bases from J, with 18 bases between. This CDR3 is 14 amino acids long. Germline V gene sequence: CDR1 GTSNPN, CDR2 SVGIG (reference sequence). The CDR3 region has the DNA TGTGCCTGGGGGGAGACAGTCTTAAGAGAAAAACTGTTTTTT. Translating it yields CAWGETVLREKLFF.

The CDR3 DNA is TGCGCCAGCAGCTTGGGTCCGGGACAGGGCCGCCAAGAGACCCAGTACTTC. It specifies CASSLGPGQGRQETQYF. This chain connects TRBV5-1 to TRBJ2-5, with 9 bases fitting TRBD1. Germline V gene lookup returns CDR1 SGHRS and CDR2 YFSETQ. V gave up 0 bases and J gave up 1 base; unmatched junction bases: 7. The CDR3 loop spans 17 amino acids.

This chain connects TRBV9 to TRBJ2-7; weak D call: TRBD1 (5 bases). The germline CDR1 and CDR2 sequences are SGDLS and YYNGEE. The V end lost 0 bases, the J end lost 2 bases, and 9 bases lay between the germline ends. The CDR3 consists of 14 residues. CDR3 bases: TGTGCCAGCAGCGTAGCTAAGGGGACCTACGAGCAGTACTTC. This codes for CASSVAKGTYEQYF. The full variable domain, rest sourced from reference TRBV9 and TRBJ2-7, is DSGVTQTPKHLITATGQRVTLRCSPRSGDLSVYWYQQSLDQGLQFLIQYYNGEERAKGNILERFSAQQFPDLHSELNLSSLELGDSALYFCASSVAKGTYEQYFGPGTRLTVT.

The chain joins TRBV7-9 to TRBJ1-2; the D is unclear. Germline V gene sequence: CDR1 SEHNR, CDR2 FQNEAQ (reference sequence). Between the trimmed V and J ends, which lost 1 base and 0 bases, there was a span of 12 bases. The CDR3 totals 16 residues. CDR3 in amino acids: CASSLDPNTANYGYTF. In DNA form, the CDR3 reads TGTGCCAGCAGCTTAGACCCCAACACGGCTAACTATGGCTACACCTTC.

The CDR3 DNA follows: TGCGCCAGCAGCCAAAAGGGGCCGGGGGAGACCCAGTACTTC. Protein product: CASSQKGPGETQYF. This chain links TRBV4-1 with TRBJ2-5; TRBD1 or TRBD2 may be the D gene (5 bases each). The CDR3 is 14 residues long. Trimming removed 2 bases at V and 5 bases at J, with 12 bases between. CDR1 and CDR2 from the germline V gene are MGHRA and YSYEKL.

This chain uses TRBV5-1 with TRBJ1-2; possibly TRBD1 for D (6 bases). Deletions cut 0 bases from V and 8 bases from J, with 14 bases between. From germline, CDR1 is SGHRS and CDR2 YFSETQ. The CDR3 covers 14 residues. In DNA, the CDR3 is TGCGCCAGCAGCTTGGACGTCAGGGGAGGAGGCTACACCTTC. Encoded protein: CASSLDVRGGGYTF. The complete variable domain, with remaining parts taken from reference TRBV5-1 and TRBJ1-2, reads KAGVTQTPRYLIKTRGQQVTLSCSPISGHRSVSWYQQTPGQGLQFLFEYFSETQRNKGNFPGRFSGRQFSNSRSEMNVSTLELGDSALYLCASSLDVRGGGYTFGSGTRLTVV.

This clone was found once. V and J are TRBV2 and TRBJ2-7, with a weak D call TRBD1 (6 bases). V was cut by 5 bases and J by 2 bases, with 19 bases left in between. CDR3 length equals 16 residues. CDR1 SNHLY and CDR2 FYNNEI come from the germline V gene. The CDR3 DNA sequence: TGTGCCAGCAGTCTCTACCCTCGGACAGCGGCCTACGAGCAGTACTTC. Translating it yields CASSLYPRTAAYEQYF.

This chain uses TRBV5-1 with TRBJ2-7; D is uncertain. Between the trimmed V and J ends, which lost 4 bases and 3 bases, there was a span of 8 bases. Germline V gene sequence: CDR1 SGHRS, CDR2 YFSETQ. The CDR3 loop spans 12 amino acids. The CDR3 nucleotides read TGCGCCAGCAGCATCGACATCTACGAGCAGTACTTC. It specifies CASSIDIYEQYF.

This clone turned up a few times. The chain links TRBV6-5 to TRBJ1-5; D remains ambiguous. Germline V lookup: CDR1 MNHEY, CDR2 SVGAGI. The CDR3 sequence is 13 residues long. Trimming left V 5 bases short and J 5 bases short, with 10 bases between. The CDR3 is CASSKESYQPQHF. As DNA, the CDR3 is TGTGCCAGCAGTAAAGAGAGCTATCAGCCCCAGCATTTT.

The V call is TRBV11-2, the J call TRBJ2-5; TRBD1 matches 8 bases. The J call may be faulty, since TRBJ2-7 better matches the DNA end. Germline CDR1 and CDR2: SGHAT and FQNNGV. CDR3 length: 16 residues. Here the CDR3 DNA reads TGTGCCAGCAGCTTAGGCACCGGGACAGGACACTACGAGCAGTACTTC. This encodes CASSLGTGTGHYEQYF.

The J gene is TRBJ2-1, the V gene TRBV2; 8 nucleotides align to TRBD2. The germline V gene encodes CDR1 SNHLY and CDR2 FYNNEI. CDR3 length: 16 residues. Unmatched junction bases numbered 9, after V lost 0 bases and J lost 8 bases. The DNA for the CDR3 is TGTGCCAGCAGTGAAGCTTCAGCGGGGGTATCTCATGAGCAGTTCTTC. It yields the protein CASSEASAGVSHEQFF. Full variable domain (outside the CDR3, taken from reference TRBV2 and TRBJ2-1): EPEVTQTPSHQVTQMGQEVILRCVPISNHLYFYWYRQILGQKVEFLVSFYNNEISEKSEIFDDQFSVERPDGSNFTLKIRSTKLEDSAMYFCASSEASAGVSHEQFFGPGTRLTVL.

This chain uses TRBV14 with TRBJ2-3, with 7 bases matching TRBD1. The CDR3 totals 15 residues. With 1 base clipped from V and 3 bases from J, the junction kept 4 bases outside the gene matches. Germline-derived CDR1 and CDR2 are SGHDN and FVKESK. The CDR3 sequence is CASSQGDRATDTQYF. For the CDR3, the DNA is TGTGCCAGCAGCCAAGGCGACAGGGCTACAGATACGCAGTATTTT.

This rearrangement joins TRBV5-1 to TRBJ2-5, with 9 bases that match TRBD1. CDR1 SGHRS and CDR2 YFSETQ come from the germline V gene. This CDR3 is 15 amino acids long. The ends lost 2 bases at V and 4 bases at J; junction bases unmatched: 6. The CDR3 region is CASSFWGDRVETQYF. The CDR3 nucleotides read TGCGCCAGCAGCTTTTGGGGGGACAGGGTAGAGACCCAGTACTTC.

This chain joins TRBV9 and TRBJ2-5, with 11 nucleotides matching TRBD1. Germline loops: CDR1 SGDLS, CDR2 YYNGEE. The CDR3 has 15 residues. The ends lost 4 bases at V and 4 bases at J; junction bases unmatched: 6. CDR3 amino acids: CASSLDRGRGETQYF. The CDR3 nucleotides read TGTGCCAGCAGCTTGGACAGGGGGCGAGGAGAGACCCAGTACTTC.

The rearrangement uses TRBV5-1 and TRBJ1-1, with 8 nucleotides matching TRBD1. Germline V gene data show CDR1 as SGHRS and CDR2 as YFSETQ. V lost 4 bases and J lost 1; bases outside the gene matches: 6. The CDR3 covers 15 residues. The CDR3 nucleotides read TGCGCCAGCAGCCCAACAGGGGGGGAGAACACTGAAGCTTTCTTT. Translation: CASSPTGGENTEAFF.

This clone was observed a single time. The chain couples TRBV12-5 to TRBJ2-2; D possibly corresponds to TRBD2 (6 bases). This CDR3 spans 13 amino acids. V shed 4 bases and J shed 7 bases, with 10 bases lying between them. Per germline, CDR1 LGHNT and CDR2 FRNRAP. The CDR3 loop is CASGSSASGELFF. CDR3 sequence (DNA): TGTGCTAGTGGTTCTAGCGCGAGCGGGGAGCTGTTTTTT. Full variable domain (outside the CDR3, taken from reference TRBV12-5 and TRBJ2-2): DARVTQTPRHKVTEMGQEVTMRCQPILGHNTVFWYRQTMMQGLELLAYFRNRAPLDDSGMPKDRFSAEMPDATLATLKIQPSEPRDSAVYFCASGSSASGELFFGEGSRLTVL.

This clone was seen only once. The rearrangement links TRBV7-2 to TRBJ1-6; 9 nucleotides agree with TRBD1. This CDR3 contains 14 residues. The V gene end was trimmed by 8 bases and the J gene end by 8 bases; junction bases not matched to a gene: 7. The germline gives CDR1 SGHTA, CDR2 FQGNSA. The CDR3 sequence: CASSPGQGDSPLHF. Written as DNA, the CDR3 is TGTGCCAGCTCTCCGGGACAGGGAGATTCACCCCTCCACTTT. Full variable domain (missing parts from reference TRBV7-2 and TRBJ1-6): GAGVSQSPSNKVTEKGKDVELRCDPISGHTALYWYRQSLGQGLEFLIYFQGNSAPDKSGLPSDRFSAERTGGSVSTLTIQRTQQEDSAVYLCASSPGQGDSPLHFGNGTRLTVT.

V and J are TRBV5-6 and TRBJ1-2; maybe TRBD1 (6 bases). This CDR3 has 14 residues. Germline V CDR1 and CDR2: SGHDT, YYEEEE. Trimming shortened V by 4 bases and J by 8 bases, and 18 bases separated the two germline ends. CDR3 region: CASSPYREGRGYTF. The CDR3 DNA sequence: TGTGCCAGCAGCCCATACAGGGAAGGAAGAGGCTACACCTTC.

The chain is built from TRBV19 and TRBJ1-6; possibly TRBD1 for D (5 bases). Trimming removed 3 bases at V and 7 bases at J, with 13 bases between. CDR3 length equals 15 residues. Germline assignment: CDR1 LNHDA and CDR2 SQIVND (reference sequence). In nucleotides, the CDR3 is TGTGCCAGTAGTATTGTCGGACAAGAGAATTCACCCCTCCACTTT. Translated, it gives CASSIVGQENSPLHF.

This chain uses TRBV10-3 with TRBJ1-1, with a weak D call TRBD1 (6 bases). Germline loops: CDR1 ENHRY, CDR2 SYGVKD. V was pared by 9 bases and J by 1 base, with 15 bases between. The CDR3 has 14 amino acids. The CDR3 bases are TGTGCCATTTTGGACGGGACACAGAACACTGAAGCTTTCTTT. Its protein product is CAILDGTQNTEAFF.